This T cell receptor beta chain emerged from a study of blood T cell repertoires in COVID-19. Whole-study context: COVID-19 samples, acute and convalescent, were from the United States, Italy and Spain. In each case, the material was cDNA or gDNA derived from T cells, B-cell-depleted T cells, or PBMCs.

The authors' processing: From reference gene primer amplification, estimates of nucleated cell counts were derived. The table came from immunoSEQ multiplex PCR; TCRdb's copy has only in-frame clones and leaves some out. V and J calls and clone size follow that table, whereas D and trimming were derived from the DNA. This table holds 150,000 to 200,000 clones, 65% to 90% found once. Note on this clone: At the DNA level, this CDR3 is encoded by other sequences in the same sample as well.

CDR1 is MNHEY and CDR2 is SVGAGI in the germline V gene. This CDR3 has 11 residues. V was shortened by 4 bases and J by 4 bases, with 5 bases between the two germline ends. What was sequenced was peripheral blood. The genes are TRBV6-5 and TRBJ2-7; D remains unclear. This receptor was obtained from a human donor in a cohort sampled during active COVID-19. CDR3 DNA sequence: TGTGCCAGCAGTTCTTTATACGAGCAGTACTTC. Its translation is CASSSLYEQYF.